One and the same sample provided the 22 T cell receptor beta chains below, sequenced in a study of identical twins. MiXCR, run by TCRdb on the 5' RACE reads, gives a single entry per CDR3 protein. This sample has 600,000 to 800,000 distinct CDR3 sequences, with around 20% found just once. The same data also went into a second study, on T cells expressing NK-cell markers.

The specimen was PBMCs. These receptors were collected from a woman aged 18 to 35 in good health.

There are a few counts of this clonotype. The chain joins TRBV10-1 to TRBJ2-1; D possibly corresponds to TRBD2 (6 bases). The germline V and J ends were trimmed by 11 bases and 5 bases, with 10 bases remaining between them. The CDR3 has 11 residues. Per the germline V gene, CDR1 is WNHNN and CDR2 is SYGVQD (reference sequence). The CDR3: CAATGDNEQFF. Here the CDR3 DNA reads TGCGCCGCGACGGGAGACAATGAGCAGTTCTTC.

This clonotype was found a few times. The chain employs TRBV20-1 and TRBJ1-5; a weak D match, TRBD1 (5 bases). The length of the CDR3 is 12 residues. Per the germline V gene, CDR1 is DFQATT and CDR2 is SNEGSKA (reference sequence). Trimming stripped 1 base from V and 7 bases from J, with 8 bases between. CDR3 protein: CSARVGGQPQHF. As DNA, the CDR3 is TGCAGTGCTAGAGTGGGGGGGCAGCCCCAGCATTTT.

At least ten counts were recorded for this clonotype. V is TRBV20-1 and J is TRBJ1-5, with D unresolved. Germline V gene lookup returns CDR1 DFQATT and CDR2 SNEGSKA (reference sequence). V lost 4 bases and J 0 bases, leaving 10 bases between the germline ends. This CDR3 is built from 14 residues. The CDR3 spells CSATPPYSNQPQHF. The CDR3 region has the DNA TGCAGTGCTACCCCGCCTTATAGCAATCAGCCCCAGCATTTT.

Only a few counts were recorded for this clonotype. The gene calls are TRBV29-1 and TRBJ2-3; D unclear. Germline loops: CDR1 SQVTM, CDR2 ANQGSEA. This CDR3 is built from 14 residues. Trimming removed 6 bases from V and 0 bases from J, with 13 bases in between. The CDR3 bases are TGCAGCGTGGCTACTCGGGCAAGCACAGATACGCAGTATTTT. This sequence encodes CSVATRASTDTQYF.

This clonotype was recorded only once. This chain uses TRBV10-3 with TRBJ2-7, with TRBD2 as a possible D gene (5 bases). The CDR3 totals 11 residues. The ends were cut back, 10 bases at V and 3 bases at J, with 10 bases in the middle. The V gene's germline CDR1 is ENHRY and CDR2 SYGVKD. DNA of the CDR3: TGTGCCACCTCTAGCCGCTACGAGCAGTACTTC. This codes for CATSSRYEQYF.

This chain links TRBV20-1 with TRBJ2-1; 8 bases map to TRBD1. Germline CDR1 DFQATT, CDR2 SNEGSKA (reference sequence). V shed 2 bases and J 0 bases; nucleotides not matched to a gene: 6. The CDR3 is made up of 16 amino acids. The CDR3 DNA is TGCAGTGCTAGAAGGGTGACAGGGGACTCCTACAATGAGCAGTTCTTC. It encodes CSARRVTGDSYNEQFF.

The genes are TRBV7-2 and TRBJ2-1, with D perhaps matching TRBD2 (6 bases). The CDR3 loop spans 16 amino acids. V gave up 3 bases and J gave up 7 bases, with 19 bases separating them. Per germline, CDR1 SGHTA and CDR2 FQGNSA. The CDR3 region is CASSFRTGTYPNEQFF. CDR3 nucleotide sequence: TGTGCCAGCAGCTTCCGGACCGGGACTTACCCTAATGAGCAGTTCTTC.

This chain uses TRBV11-2 with TRBJ2-5, with 7 positions matching TRBD2. The V gene end was trimmed by 5 bases and the J gene end by 5 bases; junction bases not matched to a gene: 17. The CDR3 has 17 residues. Per germline, CDR1 SGHAT and CDR2 FQNNGV. CDR3 sequence: CASSRAAGVSWGETQYF. The CDR3 DNA follows: TGTGCCAGCAGCCGCGCCGCGGGAGTCTCTTGGGGGGAGACCCAGTACTTC.

The gene calls are TRBV7-2 and TRBJ2-1; D is ambiguous. Germline V lookup: CDR1 SGHTA, CDR2 FQGNSA. The ends were cut back, 4 bases at V and 4 bases at J, with 11 bases in the middle. This CDR3 has 14 residues. In DNA, the CDR3 is TGTGCCAGCAGCTACCGGACCCTATACAATGAGCAGTTCTTC. It encodes CASSYRTLYNEQFF.

The V call is TRBV10-3, the J call TRBJ2-3, with D possibly TRBD2 on 7 matching bases. The CDR3 loop spans 16 amino acids. Trimming cost V 4 bases and J 4 bases, with 18 bases left between them. CDR1 is ENHRY, CDR2 SYGVKD, per germline. The CDR3 spells CAISGPRGGSPDTQYF. CDR3 nucleotides: TGTGCCATCAGTGGACCCCGCGGGGGCAGCCCAGATACGCAGTATTTT.

This clonotype was seen repeatedly, ten times or more. The rearrangement links TRBV29-1 to TRBJ2-7; no firm D call. Germline V lookup: CDR1 SQVTM, CDR2 ANQGSEA. The CDR3 length is 13 residues. V shed 4 bases and J shed 2 bases, with 12 bases lying between them. The CDR3 DNA sequence: TGCAGCGTTGTCCCCTCCCTTACCTACGAGCAGTACTTC. Residues: CSVVPSLTYEQYF.

This clonotype was recorded many times. J is TRBJ2-7 and V is TRBV5-6; TRBD1 matches at 7 bases. CDR3 length equals 14 residues. J was trimmed by 2 bases and V by 0 bases; bases with no gene match: 2. In germline, CDR1 is SGHDT, CDR2 YYEEEE. The CDR3 coding sequence is TGTGCCAGCAGCTTGGTGGGACAGACCTACGAGCAGTACTTC. This encodes CASSLVGQTYEQYF.

V is TRBV3-1 and J is TRBJ2-7; perhaps TRBD2 as D (5 bases). The V gene's germline CDR1 is LGHDT and CDR2 YNNKEL (reference sequence). CDR3 length: 13 residues. Trimming left V 4 bases short and J 4 bases short, with 11 bases between. The CDR3 DNA follows: TGTGCCAGCAGCCCGGGGAGTTTGTACGAGCAGTACTTC. This sequence encodes CASSPGSLYEQYF.

This rearrangement joins TRBV19 to TRBJ2-2, with TRBD1 matching 12 bases. Germline values: CDR1 LNHDA, CDR2 SQIVND (reference sequence). The length of the CDR3 is 13 residues. V was clipped by 10 bases and J by 6 bases; unmatched bases: 3. CDR3 region: CAIGTGGPGELFF. CDR3 sequence (DNA): TGTGCCATTGGGACAGGGGGCCCCGGGGAGCTGTTTTTT.

The V call is TRBV6-5, the J call TRBJ1-2, with D unresolved. CDR1 is MNHEY and CDR2 is SVGAGI in the germline V gene. This CDR3 is 16 amino acids long. Trimming removed 2 bases from V and 5 bases from J, with 18 bases in between. This chain's CDR3 is CASSYPPRGGIYGYTF. Here the CDR3 DNA reads TGTGCCAGCAGTTACCCCCCGCGGGGAGGGATTTATGGCTACACCTTC.

The V call is TRBV20-1, the J call TRBJ2-1, with 10 bases that match TRBD2. This CDR3 region has 13 residues. The germline V gene has CDR1 DFQATT and CDR2 SNEGSKA (reference sequence). V lost 6 bases and J lost 8; bases outside the gene matches: 7. The CDR3 coding sequence is TGCAGTGCCCTCCGGCTAGCGGGAGATGAGCAGTTCTTC. This gives the protein CSALRLAGDEQFF.

The chain uses TRBV20-1 and TRBJ2-7, with TRBD1 as a possible D gene (5 bases). V lost 1 base and J 1 base, leaving 8 bases between the germline ends. The CDR3 sequence is 13 residues long. Germline values: CDR1 DFQATT, CDR2 SNEGSKA (reference sequence). The CDR3 DNA reads TGCAGTGCTAGAGTCGACAGTTCCTACGAGCAGTACTTC. Its protein is CSARVDSSYEQYF.

This clonotype was seen a few times. V and J are TRBV4-3 and TRBJ2-5, with 9 bases aligning to TRBD2. The CDR3 covers 17 residues. Losses at the gene ends were 4 bases for V and 3 bases for J; bases not matched to a gene: 12. Germline CDR1 reads LGHNA; CDR2 reads YSLEER. The chain's CDR3 is CASSLDSGSFFEETQYF. DNA for the CDR3: TGCGCCAGCAGCCTCGATAGCGGGAGCTTTTTCGAAGAGACCCAGTACTTC.

The genes are TRBV20-1 and TRBJ1-5, with a tentative D call TRBD1 (6 bases). CDR3 length: 16 amino acids. CDR1 and CDR2 (germline): DFQATT, SNEGSKA (reference sequence). V shed 2 bases and J shed 2 bases, with 16 bases lying between them. The CDR3 is CSARRTDLSGNQPQHF. CDR3 DNA sequence: TGCAGTGCTAGAAGGACAGACTTGAGTGGCAATCAGCCCCAGCATTTT.

In this sample, this clonotype turned up many times. The V and J genes are TRBV4-3 and TRBJ2-1, with 10 bases fitting TRBD2. The CDR3 is 13 amino acids. From germline, CDR1 is LGHNA and CDR2 YSLEER. J lost 9 bases, V lost 3 bases, and 2 bases had no gene match. The CDR3 DNA reads as TGCGCCAGCAGCCACGTAGCGGGAGGTGAGCAGTTCTTC. Amino acid sequence: CASSHVAGGEQFF.

The chain is built from TRBV9 and TRBJ2-1; 8 bases are a match to TRBD2. Germline values: CDR1 SGDLS, CDR2 YYNGEE. The CDR3 sequence is 16 residues long. V lost 4 bases to trimming and J lost 4 bases; unmatched junction nucleotides: 10. The CDR3 region is CASSPKVSGVYNEQFF. Here the CDR3 DNA reads TGTGCCAGCAGCCCTAAGGTTAGCGGGGTATACAATGAGCAGTTCTTC.

This clonotype has ten or more counts. This sequence joins TRBV9 and TRBJ1-5; the D is unclear. In germline, CDR1 is SGDLS, CDR2 YYNGEE. Trimming took 0 bases from V and 4 from J, leaving 8 bases between them. CDR3 length equals 14 residues. CDR3 DNA: TGTGCCAGCAGCGTAGGTACGGGGAATCAGCCCCAGCATTTT. As protein: CASSVGTGNQPQHF.